Listed below are T cell receptor beta chains from one sample, sequenced in a study of shared clonotypes between healthy human individuals. Sequencing was performed with immunoSEQ multiplex PCR; in TCRdb, only in-frame clones are kept and a portion is missing. Of about 2.1 million clones in the sample, just under 95% were seen once. The sample comprised naive CD8+ T cells from PBMCs. These receptors all stem from a man younger than 30 in good health. Some clones in this sample may be carry-over from other donors' samples. The CDR3 runs from the conserved cysteine through the conserved F or W. A D gene is named only where the DNA matches it firmly. For some rows the clone size is stated as once, few or many, or as a class when expanded; others skip it.

CDR3 length	V gene	clone size	J gene	D gene	CDR3 protein	CDR3 DNA
13	TRBV2	NA	TRBJ2-2	NA	CASGQKNTGELFF	TGTGCCAGCGGACAGAAAAACACCGGGGAGCTGTTTTTT
15	TRBV19	NA	TRBJ1-1	TRBD1	CATSTGGLRGTEAFF	TGTGCAACCTCCACAGGGGGTTTGAGGGGCACTGAAGCTTTCTTT
16	TRBV2	NA	TRBJ1-1	TRBD1	CASSLRDRGTGAEAFF	TGTGCCAGCTCCCTGAGGGACAGGGGGACTGGCGCTGAAGCTTTCTTT
16	TRBV2	few	TRBJ2-7	TRBD1	CASSELVSGQFYEQYF	TGTGCCAGCAGTGAATTGGTTTCGGGACAGTTCTACGAGCAGTACTTC
15	TRBV15	NA	TRBJ2-2	NA	CATREAWQNTGELFF	TGTGCCACCAGAGAGGCCTGGCAGAACACCGGGGAGCTGTTTTTT
15	TRBV6-5	once	TRBJ2-2	NA	CAISGNRVGTGELFF	TGTGCCATCAGTGGTAACCGCGTGGGCACCGGGGAGCTGTTTTTT
14	TRBV5-1	NA	TRBJ1-1	NA	CASSMGTPVPEAFF	TGCGCCAGCAGCATGGGGACCCCGGTTCCTGAAGCTTTCTTT
13	TRBV7-9	NA	TRBJ1-1	NA	CASSPDRPIEAFF	TGTGCCAGCAGCCCCGACAGGCCGATTGAAGCTTTCTTT
13	TRBV5-5	NA	TRBJ2-2	NA	CASSATFTGELFF	TGTGCCAGCAGCGCGACCTTCACCGGGGAGCTGTTTTTT
15	TRBV10-3	NA	TRBJ2-7	TRBD2	CAISEKKRDSYEQYF	TGTGCCATCAGTGAGAAGAAGCGGGACTCCTACGAGCAGTACTTC
19	TRBV9	NA	TRBJ2-2	TRBD2	CASSGGGSSGIGNTGELFF	TGTGCCAGCAGCGGAGGGGGATCTAGCGGGATTGGGAACACCGGGGAGCTGTTTTTT
12	TRBV10-1	NA	TRBJ2-7	NA	CASSESEGEQYF	TGCGCCAGCAGTGAGTCGGAGGGCGAGCAGTACTTC
15	TRBV6-6	NA	TRBJ1-5	NA	CASSYDGRPEQPQHF	TGTGCCAGCAGTTACGATGGGCGGCCGGAGCAGCCCCAGCATTTT
14	TRBV7-9	NA	TRBJ2-7	TRBD2	CASSLASGTYEQYF	TGTGCCAGCAGCTTAGCTAGCGGGACCTACGAGCAGTACTTC
13	TRBV25-1	NA	TRBJ2-5	NA	CASSHGESETQYF	TGTGCCAGCAGCCACGGGGAGTCTGAGACCCAGTACTTC
15	TRBV25-1	NA	TRBJ1-1	NA	CASTRVGGPNTEAFF	TGTGCCAGCACCCGTGTCGGCGGCCCGAACACTGAAGCTTTCTTT
14	TRBV4-3	NA	TRBJ1-2	TRBD1	CASSQYRGGYGYTF	TGCGCCAGCAGCCAGTACAGGGGTGGCTATGGCTACACCTTC
16	TRBV7-9	NA	TRBJ1-1	TRBD1	CASSLGKQGKNTEAFF	TGTGCCAGCAGCTTAGGAAAACAGGGGAAGAACACTGAAGCTTTCTTT
14	TRBV5-1	NA	TRBJ1-2	NA	CASSPGQNAYGYTF	TGCGCCAGCAGCCCAGGACAGAACGCTTATGGCTACACCTTC
15	TRBV10-3	once	TRBJ2-3	NA	CAIRGVGGPTDTQYF	TGTGCCATCAGGGGGGTGGGCGGACCCACAGATACGCAGTATTTT
16	TRBV27	NA	TRBJ2-7	TRBD2	CASSLWTSGISYEQYF	TGTGCCAGCAGTTTATGGACTAGCGGGATCTCCTACGAGCAGTACTTC
16	TRBV27	NA	TRBJ1-2	TRBD1	CASTSMGQGAYYGYTF	TGTGCCAGCACCTCGATGGGACAGGGGGCATACTATGGCTACACCTTC
14	TRBV11-2	NA	TRBJ2-7	NA	CASSLAGFSYEQYF	TGTGCCAGCAGCTTAGCCGGGTTCTCCTACGAGCAGTACTTC
15	TRBV7-3	few	TRBJ1-2	TRBD1	CASSVSGTGTYGYTF	TGTGCCAGCAGCGTATCCGGGACAGGGACCTATGGCTACACCTTC
15	TRBV6-1	NA	TRBJ2-7	TRBD2	CASSGLGLDTYEQYF	TGTGCCAGCTCAGGCTTAGGACTAGACACCTACGAGCAGTACTTC
15	TRBV19	once	TRBJ1-5	TRBD1	CASSYRDRANQPQHF	TGTGCCAGTAGTTACCGGGACAGGGCTAATCAGCCCCAGCATTTT
16	TRBV2	few	TRBJ2-7	NA	CASSGETGTGNYEQYF	TGTGCCAGCAGTGGAGAAACCGGGACTGGAAACTACGAGCAGTACTTC
15	TRBV15	NA	TRBJ1-4	TRBD1	CATRPGQGANEKLFF	TGTGCCACGAGACCGGGACAGGGAGCTAATGAAAAACTGTTTTTT
15	TRBV27	NA	TRBJ2-7	TRBD2	CASSSQAGGSYEQYF	TGTGCCAGCAGTTCGCAAGCGGGAGGGTCCTACGAGCAGTACTTC
13	TRBV5-6	NA	TRBJ2-7	NA	CASSLSTVGEQYF	TGTGCCAGCAGCTTATCGACAGTGGGCGAGCAGTACTTC
12	TRBV10-3	NA	TRBJ2-2	NA	CAINTKTGELFF	TGTGCCATCAACACAAAAACCGGGGAGCTGTTTTTT
13	TRBV6-6	NA	TRBJ2-1	NA	CASSYTAYGEQFF	TGTGCCAGCAGTTACACAGCATACGGCGAGCAGTTCTTC
14	TRBV27	NA	TRBJ1-2	TRBD1	CASSLGRDSYGYTF	TGTGCCAGCAGTCTCGGCAGGGACAGCTATGGCTACACCTTC
15	TRBV28	NA	TRBJ2-1	NA	CASSLSLELYNEQFF	TGTGCCAGCAGTTTATCCCTCGAACTGTACAATGAGCAGTTCTTC
16	TRBV14	once	TRBJ2-1	TRBD2	CATSFLAGPPGGEQFF	TGTGCCACCTCGTTCCTAGCGGGACCCCCGGGTGGTGAGCAGTTCTTC
15	TRBV11-2	NA	TRBJ2-3	NA	CASSSIREIADTQYF	TGTGCCAGCAGCTCCATTCGGGAGATCGCAGATACGCAGTATTTT
14	TRBV28	NA	TRBJ2-7	NA	CASSFQGPAYEQYF	TGTGCCAGCAGTTTCCAGGGGCCAGCCTACGAGCAGTACTTC
14	TRBV30	few	TRBJ1-1	NA	CAWSVLNGGTEAFF	TGTGCCTGGAGTGTACTAAACGGAGGGACAGAAGCTTTCTTT
14	TRBV27	NA	TRBJ2-7	NA	CASKIAARSNEQYF	TGTGCCAGCAAAATAGCGGCCAGGAGCAACGAGCAGTACTTC
14	TRBV7-9	NA	TRBJ1-1	NA	CASVVGGSNTEAFF	TGTGCCAGCGTCGTCGGGGGGTCGAACACTGAAGCTTTCTTT
16	TRBV7-8	NA	TRBJ2-5	TRBD2	CASRRTSGRVGETQYF	TGTGCCAGCAGACGGACTAGCGGGAGGGTAGGGGAGACCCAGTACTTC
13	TRBV7-9	NA	TRBJ2-1	NA	CASILSTYNEQFF	TGTGCCAGCATCCTATCCACCTACAATGAGCAGTTCTTC
14	TRBV28	once	TRBJ1-2	NA	CASSLYEGYYGYTF	TGTGCCAGCAGTTTATATGAGGGTTACTATGGCTACACCTTC
17	TRBV19	NA	TRBJ1-2	NA	CASSIEMGLLGHYGYTF	TGTGCCAGTAGTATTGAGATGGGCCTCCTGGGACACTATGGCTACACCTTC
15	TRBV28	NA	TRBJ2-3	NA	CASGGSGRSTDTQYF	TGTGCCAGCGGAGGATCGGGACGAAGCACAGATACGCAGTATTTT
16	TRBV28	NA	TRBJ2-1	TRBD1	CASSLRGQAPINQQFF	TGTGCCAGCAGTTTAAGGGGACAGGCACCGATTAATCAGCAGTTCTTC
13	TRBV28	NA	TRBJ2-1	NA	CASSPPSRDEQFF	TGTGCCAGCAGTCCTCCCAGTCGCGATGAGCAGTTCTTC
16	TRBV14	NA	TRBJ2-7	TRBD1	CASSPDEGQGHYEQYF	TGTGCCAGCAGCCCTGATGAGGGACAGGGCCACTACGAGCAGTACTTC